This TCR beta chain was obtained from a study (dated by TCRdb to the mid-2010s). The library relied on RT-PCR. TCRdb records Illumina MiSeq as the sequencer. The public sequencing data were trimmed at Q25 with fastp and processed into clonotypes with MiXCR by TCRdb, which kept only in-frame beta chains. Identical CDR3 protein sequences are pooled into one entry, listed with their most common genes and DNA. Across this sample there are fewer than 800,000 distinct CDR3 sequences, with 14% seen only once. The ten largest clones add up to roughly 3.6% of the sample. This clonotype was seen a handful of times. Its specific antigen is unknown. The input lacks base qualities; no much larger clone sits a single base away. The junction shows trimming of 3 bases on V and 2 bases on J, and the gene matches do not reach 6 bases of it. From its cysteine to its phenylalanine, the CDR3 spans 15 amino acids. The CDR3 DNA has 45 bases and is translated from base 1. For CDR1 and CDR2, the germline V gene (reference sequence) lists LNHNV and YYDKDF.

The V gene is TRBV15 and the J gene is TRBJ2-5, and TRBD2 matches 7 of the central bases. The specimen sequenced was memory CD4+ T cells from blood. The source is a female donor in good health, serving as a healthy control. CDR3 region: CATSSSFGGQETQYF. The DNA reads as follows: TGTGCCACCAGCAGCTCTTTCGGGGGGCAAGAGACCCAGTACTTC. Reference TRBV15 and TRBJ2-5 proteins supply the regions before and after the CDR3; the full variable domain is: DAMVIQNPRYQVTQFGKPVTLSCSQTLNHNVMYWYQQKSSQAPKLLFHYYDKDFNNEADTPDNFQSRRPNTSFCFLDIRSPGLGDTAMYLCATSSSFGGQETQYFGPGTRLLVL.